This T cell receptor (beta chain) was recovered during a study of T cell responses to AZD1222 COVID-19 vaccine. Here immunoSEQ multiplex PCR was the method, and the copy in TCRdb shows in-frame clones only, minus some. Here the sample spans around 110,000 clones, approximately 85% being singletons. The germline CDR1 and CDR2 sequences are KGHSH and LQKENI. This CDR3 region has 16 residues. Trimming removed 4 bases from V and 9 bases from J; junction bases left unmatched: 13. The sample here was peripheral blood, taken on day 0 of MenACWY control vaccination. This TCR came from an adult in good health. The chain combines TRBV18 with TRBJ1-5; 9 positions match TRBD1. The DNA of the CDR3 is TGTGCCAGCTCACGGAACAGGGGGCAGGATAGCGTGCCCCAGCATTTT. Amino acid sequence: CASSRNRGQDSVPQHF.